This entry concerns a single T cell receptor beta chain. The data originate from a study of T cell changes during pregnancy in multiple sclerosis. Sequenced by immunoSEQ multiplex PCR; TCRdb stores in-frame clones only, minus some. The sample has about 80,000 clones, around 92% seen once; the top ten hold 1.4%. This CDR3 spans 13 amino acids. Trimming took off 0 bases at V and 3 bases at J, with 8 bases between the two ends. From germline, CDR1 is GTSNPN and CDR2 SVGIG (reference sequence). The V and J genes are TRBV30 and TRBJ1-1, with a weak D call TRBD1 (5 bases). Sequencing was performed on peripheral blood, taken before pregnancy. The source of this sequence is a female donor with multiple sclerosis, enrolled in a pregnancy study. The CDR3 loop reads CAWSVSRDTEAFF. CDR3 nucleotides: TGTGCCTGGAGTGTGTCCAGGGACACTGAAGCTTTCTTT.